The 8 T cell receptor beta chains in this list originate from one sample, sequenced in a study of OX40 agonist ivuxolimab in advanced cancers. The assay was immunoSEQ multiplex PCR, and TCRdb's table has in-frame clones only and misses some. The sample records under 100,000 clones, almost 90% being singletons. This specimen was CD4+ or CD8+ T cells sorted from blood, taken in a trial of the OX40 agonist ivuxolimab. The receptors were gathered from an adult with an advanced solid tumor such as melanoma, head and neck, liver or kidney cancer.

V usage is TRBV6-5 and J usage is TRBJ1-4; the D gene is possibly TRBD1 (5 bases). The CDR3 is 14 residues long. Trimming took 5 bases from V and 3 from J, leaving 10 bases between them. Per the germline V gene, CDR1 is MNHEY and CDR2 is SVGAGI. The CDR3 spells CASSPRQPNEKLFF. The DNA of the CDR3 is TGTGCCAGCAGTCCCAGACAGCCTAATGAAAAACTGTTTTTT.

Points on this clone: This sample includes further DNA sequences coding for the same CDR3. DNA for the CDR3: TGTGCCATCAGTGACGCCGGGGATACGCAGTATTTT. The encoded protein is CAISDAGDTQYF. J is TRBJ2-3 and V is TRBV10-3; D unclear. CDR1 is ENHRY and CDR2 is SYGVKD in the germline V gene. The length of the CDR3 is 12 residues. V dropped 3 bases and J dropped 6 bases, with 7 bases sitting between them.

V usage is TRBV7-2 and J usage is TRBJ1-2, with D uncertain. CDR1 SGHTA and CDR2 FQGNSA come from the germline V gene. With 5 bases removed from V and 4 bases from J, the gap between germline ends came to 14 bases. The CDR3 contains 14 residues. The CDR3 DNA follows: TGTGCCAGCAGCACCAGTCTTGGGTCCTATGGCTACACCTTC. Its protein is CASSTSLGSYGYTF. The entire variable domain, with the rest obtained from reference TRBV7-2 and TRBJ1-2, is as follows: GAGVSQSPSNKVTEKGKDVELRCDPISGHTALYWYRQSLGQGLEFLIYFQGNSAPDKSGLPSDRFSAERTGGSVSTLTIQRTQQEDSAVYLCASSTSLGSYGYTFGSGTRLTVV.

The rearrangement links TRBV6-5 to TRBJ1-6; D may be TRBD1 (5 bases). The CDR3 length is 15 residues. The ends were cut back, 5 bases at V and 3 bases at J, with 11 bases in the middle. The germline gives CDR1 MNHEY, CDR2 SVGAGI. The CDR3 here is CASSPGRLYNSPLHF. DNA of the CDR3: TGTGCCAGCAGTCCGGGACGCCTCTATAATTCACCCCTCCACTTT.

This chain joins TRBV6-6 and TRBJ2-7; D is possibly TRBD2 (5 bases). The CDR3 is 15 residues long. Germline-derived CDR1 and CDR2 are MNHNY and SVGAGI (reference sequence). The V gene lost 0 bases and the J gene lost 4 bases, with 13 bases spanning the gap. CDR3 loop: CASSYSKSGGYEQYF. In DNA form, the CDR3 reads TGTGCCAGCAGTTACTCGAAAAGCGGCGGATACGAGCAGTACTTC.

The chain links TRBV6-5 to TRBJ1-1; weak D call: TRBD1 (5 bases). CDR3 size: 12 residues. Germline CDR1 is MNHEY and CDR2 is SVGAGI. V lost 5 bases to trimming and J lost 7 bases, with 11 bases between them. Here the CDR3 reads CASSRVQGEAFF. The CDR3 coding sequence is TGTGCCAGCAGTAGGGTCCAGGGTGAAGCTTTCTTT.

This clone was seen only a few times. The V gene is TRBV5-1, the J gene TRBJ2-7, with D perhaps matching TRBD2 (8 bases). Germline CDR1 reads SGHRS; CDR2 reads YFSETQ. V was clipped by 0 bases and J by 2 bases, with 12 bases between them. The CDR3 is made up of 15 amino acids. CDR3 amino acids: CASSLVAGTAYEQYF. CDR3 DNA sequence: TGCGCCAGCAGCTTGGTAGCGGGGACAGCCTACGAGCAGTACTTC.

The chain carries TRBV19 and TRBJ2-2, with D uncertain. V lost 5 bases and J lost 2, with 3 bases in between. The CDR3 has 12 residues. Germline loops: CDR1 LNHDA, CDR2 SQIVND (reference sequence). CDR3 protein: CASSPNTGELFF. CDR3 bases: TGTGCCAGTAGTCCTAACACCGGGGAGCTGTTTTTT.